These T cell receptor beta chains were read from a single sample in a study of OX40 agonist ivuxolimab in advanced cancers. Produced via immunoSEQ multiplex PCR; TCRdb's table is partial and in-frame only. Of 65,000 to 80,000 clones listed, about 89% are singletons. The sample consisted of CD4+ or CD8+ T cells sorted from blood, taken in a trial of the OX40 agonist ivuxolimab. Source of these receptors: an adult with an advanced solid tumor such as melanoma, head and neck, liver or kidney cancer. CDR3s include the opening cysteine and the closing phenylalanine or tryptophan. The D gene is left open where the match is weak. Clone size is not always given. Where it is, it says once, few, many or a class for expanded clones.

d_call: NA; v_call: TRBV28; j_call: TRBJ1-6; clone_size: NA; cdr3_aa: CASSRTTSPLHF; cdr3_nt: TGTGCCAGCAGCCGTACTACTTCACCCCTCCACTTT
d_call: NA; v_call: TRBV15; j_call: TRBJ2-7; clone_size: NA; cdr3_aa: CATSRGRGWDEQYF; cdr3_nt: TGTGCCACCAGCAGAGGGAGGGGGTGGGACGAGCAGTACTTC
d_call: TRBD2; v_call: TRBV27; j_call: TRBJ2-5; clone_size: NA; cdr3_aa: CASSSRLAGDLPWKPQYF; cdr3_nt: TGTGCCAGCAGTAGTCGACTAGCGGGAGATCTCCCGTGGAAGCCCCAGTACTTC
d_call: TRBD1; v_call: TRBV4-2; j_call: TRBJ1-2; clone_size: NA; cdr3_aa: CASSQNSQTGYGYTF; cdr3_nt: TGTGCCAGCAGCCAAAATTCCCAGACAGGGTATGGCTACACCTTC
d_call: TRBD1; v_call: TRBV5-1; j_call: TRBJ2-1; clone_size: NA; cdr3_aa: CASSFIGQGAHEQFF; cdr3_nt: TGCGCCAGCAGCTTCATAGGACAGGGGGCCCATGAGCAGTTCTTC
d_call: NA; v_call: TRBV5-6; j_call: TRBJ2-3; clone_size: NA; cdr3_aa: CASSLGGGSTDTQYF; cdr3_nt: TGTGCCAGCAGCTTGGGTGGCGGCTCCACAGATACGCAGTATTTT
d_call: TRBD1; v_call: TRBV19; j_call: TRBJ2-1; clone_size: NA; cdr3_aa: CATQQGARLNNEQFF; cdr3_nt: TGTGCCACCCAGCAGGGGGCCCGGCTCAACAATGAGCAGTTCTTC
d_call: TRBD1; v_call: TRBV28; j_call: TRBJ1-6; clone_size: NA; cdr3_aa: CASSLGTGTYNSPLHF; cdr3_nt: TGTGCCAGCAGTTTAGGGACAGGGACCTATAATTCACCCCTCCACTTT
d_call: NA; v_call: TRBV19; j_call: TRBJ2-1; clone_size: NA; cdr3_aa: CASSRRDLYNEQFF; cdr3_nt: TGTGCCAGTAGTCGGCGGGACCTTTACAATGAGCAGTTCTTC
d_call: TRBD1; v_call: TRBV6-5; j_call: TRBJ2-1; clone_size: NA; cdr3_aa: CASIPGTGYSEQFF; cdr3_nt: TGTGCCAGCATACCAGGGACAGGGTATAGTGAGCAGTTCTTC
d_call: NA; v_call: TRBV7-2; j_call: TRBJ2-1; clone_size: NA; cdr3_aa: CASSLEPGVSSYNEQFF; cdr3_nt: TGTGCCAGCAGCTTAGAACCGGGAGTTAGCTCCTACAATGAGCAGTTCTTC
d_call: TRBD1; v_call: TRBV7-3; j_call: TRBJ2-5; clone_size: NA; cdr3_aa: CASSLTGGETQYF; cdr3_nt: TGTGCCAGCAGCCTAACAGGGGGAGAGACCCAGTACTTC
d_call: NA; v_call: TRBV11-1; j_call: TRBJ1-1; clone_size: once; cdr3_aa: CASLGRGSEAFF; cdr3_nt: TGTGCCAGCTTGGGGAGAGGATCTGAAGCTTTCTTT
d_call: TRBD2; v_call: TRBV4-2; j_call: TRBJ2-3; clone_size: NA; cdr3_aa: CASSQGAGGPDTQYF; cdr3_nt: TGTGCCAGCAGCCAAGGAGCGGGAGGCCCAGATACGCAGTATTTT
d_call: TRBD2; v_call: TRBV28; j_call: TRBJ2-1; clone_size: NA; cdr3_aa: CASSSGGTSGIYEQFF; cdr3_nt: TGTGCCAGCAGTTCCGGAGGGACTAGCGGGATCTATGAGCAGTTCTTC
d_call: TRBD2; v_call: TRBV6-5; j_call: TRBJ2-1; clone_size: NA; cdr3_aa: CASRAGTSSYNEQFF; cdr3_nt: TGTGCCAGCAGGGCCGGGACTAGCTCCTACAATGAGCAGTTCTTC
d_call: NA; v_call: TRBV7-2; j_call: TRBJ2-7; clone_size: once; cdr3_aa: CASSLDPSLVPEQYF; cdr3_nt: TGTGCCAGCAGCTTAGACCCCTCACTAGTCCCCGAGCAGTACTTC
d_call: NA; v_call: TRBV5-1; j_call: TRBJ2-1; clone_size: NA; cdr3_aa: CASSLLGQGSGDEQFF; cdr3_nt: TGCGCCAGCAGTTTGTTGGGCCAGGGAAGTGGCGATGAGCAGTTCTTC
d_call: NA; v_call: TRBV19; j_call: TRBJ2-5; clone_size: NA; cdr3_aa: CASSTGTSETQYF; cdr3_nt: TGTGCCAGTAGTACCGGGACTTCAGAGACCCAGTACTTC
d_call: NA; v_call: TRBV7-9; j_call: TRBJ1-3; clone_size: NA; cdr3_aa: CASSLLGTTNTIYF; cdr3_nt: TGTGCCAGCAGCTTACTGGGGACAACAAACACCATATATTTT
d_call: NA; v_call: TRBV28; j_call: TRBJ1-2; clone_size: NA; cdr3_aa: CASSLGAYGYTF; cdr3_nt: TGTGCCAGCAGTTTGGGCGCCTATGGCTACACCTTC
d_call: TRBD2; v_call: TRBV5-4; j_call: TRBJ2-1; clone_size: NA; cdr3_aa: CASSPWRAGAEEQFF; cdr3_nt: TGTGCCAGCAGCCCTTGGAGAGCGGGAGCGGAAGAGCAGTTCTTC
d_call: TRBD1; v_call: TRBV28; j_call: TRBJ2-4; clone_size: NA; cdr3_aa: CASSLTGTGSSAKNIQYF; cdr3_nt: TGTGCCAGCAGTTTAACCGGGACAGGGTCTTCAGCCAAAAACATTCAGTACTTC
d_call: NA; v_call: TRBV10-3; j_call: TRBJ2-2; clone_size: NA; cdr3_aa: CAIKGTGELFF; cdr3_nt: TGTGCCATAAAGGGAACCGGGGAGCTGTTTTTT
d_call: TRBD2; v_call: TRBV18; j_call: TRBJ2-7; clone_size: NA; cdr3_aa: CASSPPNGGGLDGEQYF; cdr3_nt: TGTGCCAGCTCACCACCGAACGGGGGGGGCCTTGATGGCGAGCAGTACTTC
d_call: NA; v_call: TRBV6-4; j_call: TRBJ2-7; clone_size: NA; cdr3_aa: CASSDSNSRGSYEQYF; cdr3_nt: TGTGCCAGCAGTGACTCGAATTCCCGGGGCTCCTACGAGCAGTACTTC
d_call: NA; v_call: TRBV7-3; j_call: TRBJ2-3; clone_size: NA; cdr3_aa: CASSPLPRTEGDTQYF; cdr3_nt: TGTGCCAGCAGCCCACTCCCGCGGACAGAAGGGGATACGCAGTATTTT
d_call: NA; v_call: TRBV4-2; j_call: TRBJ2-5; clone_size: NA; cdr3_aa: CASSQVRGRQETQYF; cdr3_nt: TGTGCCAGCAGCCAAGTGAGGGGACGCCAAGAGACCCAGTACTTC
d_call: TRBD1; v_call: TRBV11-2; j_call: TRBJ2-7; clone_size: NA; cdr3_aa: CASSFSGQGVHEQYF; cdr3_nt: TGTGCCAGCAGCTTCTCCGGACAGGGGGTCCACGAGCAGTACTTC
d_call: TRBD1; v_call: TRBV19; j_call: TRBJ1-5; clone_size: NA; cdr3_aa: CASSKTGGLNQPQHF; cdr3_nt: TGTGCCAGTAGTAAGACAGGGGGACTCAATCAGCCCCAGCATTTT
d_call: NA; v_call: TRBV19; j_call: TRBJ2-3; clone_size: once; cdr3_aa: CASSRTKGDTQYF; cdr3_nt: TGTGCCAGTAGTCGGACAAAGGGGGATACGCAGTATTTT
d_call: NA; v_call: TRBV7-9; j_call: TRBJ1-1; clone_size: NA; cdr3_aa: CASSITDTRISEAFF; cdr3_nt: TGTGCCAGCAGCATAACAGACACCAGAATTAGTGAAGCTTTCTTT
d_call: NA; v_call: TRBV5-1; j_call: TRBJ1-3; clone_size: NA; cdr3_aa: CASSLGRSGNTIYF; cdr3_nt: TGCGCCAGCAGTCTCGGCCGCTCTGGAAACACCATATATTTT
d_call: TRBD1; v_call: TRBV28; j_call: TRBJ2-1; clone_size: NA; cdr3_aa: CASSLSPGTGGPNEQFF; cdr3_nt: TGTGCCAGCAGTTTATCGCCGGGGACAGGGGGCCCCAATGAGCAGTTCTTC
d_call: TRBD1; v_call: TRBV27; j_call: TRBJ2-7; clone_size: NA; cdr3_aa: CASRVGQVSYEQYF; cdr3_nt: TGTGCCAGCAGAGTGGGACAGGTCTCCTACGAGCAGTACTTC
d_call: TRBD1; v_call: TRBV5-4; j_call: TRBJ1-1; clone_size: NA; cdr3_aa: CASSLGDRGNTEAFF; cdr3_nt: TGTGCCAGCAGCTTGGGGGACAGGGGGAACACTGAAGCTTTCTTT
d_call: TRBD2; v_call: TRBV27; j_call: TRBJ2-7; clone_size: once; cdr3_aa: CASKAGGAPYEQYF; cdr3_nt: TGTGCCAGCAAGGCGGGAGGGGCCCCCTACGAGCAGTACTTC
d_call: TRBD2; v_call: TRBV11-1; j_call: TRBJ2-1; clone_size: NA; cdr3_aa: CASSPIAGGLYNEQFF; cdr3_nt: TGTGCCAGCAGCCCAATAGCGGGGGGACTCTACAATGAGCAGTTCTTC
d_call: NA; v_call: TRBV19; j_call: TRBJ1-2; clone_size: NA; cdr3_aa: CASSFSSGSVYGYTF; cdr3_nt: TGTGCCAGTAGTTTCTCATCGGGTTCAGTCTATGGCTACACCTTC
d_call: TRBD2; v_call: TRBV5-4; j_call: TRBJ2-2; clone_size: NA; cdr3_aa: CASSSGLAGGRAGELFF; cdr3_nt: TGTGCCAGCAGCTCAGGACTAGCGGGAGGGCGGGCCGGGGAGCTGTTTTTT
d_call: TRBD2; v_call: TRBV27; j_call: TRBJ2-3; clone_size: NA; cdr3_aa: CASSSPTSGSQIRQYF; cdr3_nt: TGTGCCAGCAGTTCTCCGACTAGCGGCTCACAGATAAGGCAGTATTTT
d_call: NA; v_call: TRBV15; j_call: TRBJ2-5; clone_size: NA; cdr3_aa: CATSRDRQTETQYF; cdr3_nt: TGTGCCACCAGCAGAGATCGGCAGACAGAGACCCAGTACTTC
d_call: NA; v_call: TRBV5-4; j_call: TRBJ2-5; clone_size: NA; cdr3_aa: CASSWISQIQETQYF; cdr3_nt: TGTGCCAGCAGCTGGATAAGCCAGATTCAAGAGACCCAGTACTTC
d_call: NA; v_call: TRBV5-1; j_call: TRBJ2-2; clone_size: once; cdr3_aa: CASSLEGRNTGELFF; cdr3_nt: TGCGCCAGCAGCTTGGAAGGGAGGAACACCGGGGAGCTGTTTTTT
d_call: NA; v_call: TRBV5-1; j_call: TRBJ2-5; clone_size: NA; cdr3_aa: CASSLTGHQETQYF; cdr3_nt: TGCGCCAGCAGCTTAACAGGGCATCAAGAGACCCAGTACTTC
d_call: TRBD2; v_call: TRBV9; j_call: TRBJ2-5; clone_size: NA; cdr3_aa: CASSVATSGGQETQYF; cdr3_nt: TGTGCCAGCAGCGTAGCGACTAGCGGGGGACAAGAGACCCAGTACTTC
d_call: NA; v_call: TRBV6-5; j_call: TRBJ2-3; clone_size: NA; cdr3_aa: CASNPRDTNTDTQYF; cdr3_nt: TGTGCCAGCAACCCCCGGGACACCAACACAGATACGCAGTATTTT
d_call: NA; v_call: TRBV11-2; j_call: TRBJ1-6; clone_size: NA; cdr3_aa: CASSTSSYNSPLHF; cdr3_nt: TGTGCCAGCAGCACAAGTAGTTATAATTCACCCCTCCACTTT
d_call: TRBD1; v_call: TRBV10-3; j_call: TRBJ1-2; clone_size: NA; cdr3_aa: CAISVEQGAGYGYTF; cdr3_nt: TGTGCCATCAGTGTTGAACAGGGGGCGGGCTATGGCTACACCTTC
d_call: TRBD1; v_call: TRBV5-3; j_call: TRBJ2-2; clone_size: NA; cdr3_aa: CARSTSRGQVLPLTNTGELFF; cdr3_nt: TGTGCCAGAAGCACCTCCAGGGGGCAAGTCCTCCCACTGACGAACACCGGGGAGCTGTTTTTT
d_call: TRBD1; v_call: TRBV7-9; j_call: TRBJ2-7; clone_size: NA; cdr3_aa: CASSLTGTVYEQYF; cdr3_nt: TGTGCCAGCAGCTTGACTGGGACAGTCTACGAGCAGTACTTC
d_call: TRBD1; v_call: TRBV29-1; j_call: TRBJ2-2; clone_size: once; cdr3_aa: CSVGTGGHRNTGELFF; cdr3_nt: TGCAGCGTTGGGACAGGGGGGCATCGGAACACCGGGGAGCTGTTTTTT
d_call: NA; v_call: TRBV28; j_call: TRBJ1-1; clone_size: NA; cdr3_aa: CASSFRNTEAFF; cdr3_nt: TGTGCCAGCAGTTTCAGGAACACTGAAGCTTTCTTT
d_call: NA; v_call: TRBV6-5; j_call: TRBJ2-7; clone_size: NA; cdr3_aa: CASSWGRGSYEQYF; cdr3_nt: TGTGCCAGCAGTTGGGGGCGGGGCTCCTACGAGCAGTACTTC
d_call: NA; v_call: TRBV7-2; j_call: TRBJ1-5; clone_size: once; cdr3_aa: CASSQDDQPQHF; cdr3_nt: TGTGCCAGCAGCCAGGATGATCAGCCCCAGCATTTT
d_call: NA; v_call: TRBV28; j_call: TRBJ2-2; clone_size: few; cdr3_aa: CATRGRVRSNTGELFF; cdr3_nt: TGTGCCACCCGGGGGAGAGTCCGATCGAACACCGGGGAGCTGTTTTTT
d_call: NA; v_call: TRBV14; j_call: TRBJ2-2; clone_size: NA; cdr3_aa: CASSQVLGTGELFF; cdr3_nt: TGTGCCAGCAGCCAGGTTTTGGGGACCGGGGAGCTGTTTTTT